This T cell receptor (beta chain) was observed in a study of blood T cell repertoires in COVID-19. At the level of the study: Sites in the United States, Italy and Spain provided acute and convalescent COVID-19 samples. From T cells, B-cell-depleted T cells, or PBMCs came the material, which was cDNA or gDNA.

With 6 bases removed from V and 4 bases from J, the gap between germline ends came to 13 bases. Germline assignment: CDR1 SNHLY and CDR2 FYNNEI. The CDR3 runs to 13 residues. Study processing details: Reference gene primer amplification gave nucleated cell count estimates. TCRdb's table, derived via immunoSEQ multiplex PCR, lists solely in-frame clones and lacks some. V and J calls and clone size follow that table, whereas D and trimming were derived from the DNA. This sample carries 100,000 to 150,000 clones, approximately 85% of them seen once, and the ten largest clones take about 5.4%. This clone was observed at least ten times.

The material sequenced was peripheral blood. This chain joins TRBV2 and TRBJ2-7; D unclear. The receptor was isolated from a human donor in a cohort sampled during active COVID-19. In nucleotides, the CDR3 is TGTGCCAGCAGCCCTAGACCAGATTACGAGCAGTACTTC. It translates to CASSPRPDYEQYF.